The next 30 T cell receptor beta chains were all read from a single sample in a study of regulatory T cells in long-lasting Graves disease. To make TCR beta libraries, researchers used iRepertoire HTBI primers and Arm-PCR of CDR3 regions. Via MiXCR, TCRdb re-called the multiplex PCR reads, giving one row per CDR3 protein. Among hundreds of thousands of distinct CDR3 sequences listed, roughly a sixth were seen once. Specified time point: newly diagnosed GD, antithyroid drugs for less than 3 months. From PBMCs, RNA was extracted and then used to make the TCR library. Sample: peripheral blood mononuclear cells (PBMCs), taken at new diagnosis, from a patient treated with antithyroid drugs. The receptors shown here come from a female donor with Graves disease.

This clonotype was seen repeatedly, ten times or more. J is TRBJ1-2 and V is TRBV6-2 or TRBV6-3; tentatively, D is TRBD1 (5 bases). The V and J ends lost 5 bases and 6 bases respectively, with 22 bases between them. CDR1 is MNHEY and CDR2 is SVGEGT in the germline V gene. The CDR3 runs 16 residues. CDR3 residues: CASSPDRAGRLDGYTF. The CDR3 DNA sequence: TGTGCCAGCAGTCCTGATCGGGCGGGACGCCTCGATGGCTACACCTTC.

This clonotype was seen at least ten times. The J gene is TRBJ2-7, the V gene TRBV27, with 7 bases that match TRBD2. This CDR3 is built from 14 residues. J lost 0 bases, V lost 6 bases, and 5 bases had no gene match. The germline V gene encodes CDR1 MNHEY and CDR2 SMNVEV (reference sequence). CDR3 DNA: TGTGCCAGCAGACTCGGGACTACCTCCTACGAGCAGTACTTC. Translation gives CASRLGTTSYEQYF.

This clonotype has a count of ten or more. The chain combines TRBV2 with TRBJ2-7, with a weak D call TRBD1 (5 bases). Germline V gene lookup returns CDR1 SNHLY and CDR2 FYNNEI. V lost 5 bases and J 3 bases, leaving 11 bases between the germline ends. The CDR3 sequence is 13 residues long. DNA for the CDR3: TGTGCCAGCAGTTCCCGACAGTACTACGAGCAGTACTTC. The encoded protein is CASSSRQYYEQYF.

A word on this clonotype: A read error may be the cause here, since a much bigger clone is one base away. The rearrangement uses TRBV12-3 or TRBV12-4 and TRBJ2-1; D remains unclear. Trimming shortened V by 3 bases and J by 10 bases, and 13 bases separated the two germline ends. This CDR3 has 13 amino acids. The CDR3 DNA reads TGTGCCAGCAGTTTTTCGCCTAGGCTCGAGCAGTTCTTC. It specifies CASSFSPRLEQFF.

The chain recombines TRBV5-1 with TRBJ2-3, with D perhaps assigned TRBD1 or TRBD2 (5 bases each). CDR1 SGHRS and CDR2 YFSETQ come from the germline V gene. The ends were cut back, 4 bases at V and 5 bases at J, with 11 bases in the middle. There are 13 residues in the CDR3. CDR3 sequence (DNA): TGCGCCAGCAGCCTTGGGGGAGAAGATACGCAGTATTTT. This codes for CASSLGGEDTQYF.

This clonotype came up many times. This chain links TRBV7-2 with TRBJ1-5; D possibly corresponds to TRBD1 (5 bases). Germline V gene lookup returns CDR1 SGHTA and CDR2 FQGNSA. With 8 bases removed from V and 1 base from J, the gap between germline ends came to 15 bases. The CDR3 sequence is 15 residues long. This CDR3 is CASLLRPGSNQPQHF. The CDR3 nucleotides are TGTGCCAGCCTACTTCGGCCAGGGAGCAATCAGCCCCAGCATTTT. Using reference TRBV7-2 and TRBJ1-5 for the parts outside the CDR3, the full variable domain is GAGVSQSPSNKVTEKGKDVELRCDPISGHTALYWYRQSLGQGLEFLIYFQGNSAPDKSGLPSDRFSAERTGGSVSTLTIQRTQQEDSAVYLCASLLRPGSNQPQHFGDGTRLSIL.

Many counts were recorded for this clonotype. The chain is built from TRBV28 and TRBJ1-2, with a tentative D call TRBD1 (6 bases). CDR3 length: 13 amino acids. V was trimmed by 6 bases and J by 4 bases, leaving 12 bases between them. Germline CDR1 MDHEN, CDR2 SYDVKM. Here the CDR3 DNA reads TGTGCCAGCAGGGGACAAGTGGGCTATGGCTACACCTTC. Amino acids: CASRGQVGYGYTF.

This clonotype showed up many times. The genes are TRBV3-1 and TRBJ1-2, with D unclear. This CDR3 spans 13 amino acids. CDR1 and CDR2 from the germline V gene are LGHDT and YNNKEL (reference sequence). Trimming pared 2 bases from V and 4 bases from J, leaving 8 bases between. CDR3 amino acids: CASSQTDTYGYTF. The CDR3 DNA follows: TGTGCCAGCAGCCAAACGGATACCTATGGCTACACCTTC.

This clonotype was recorded many times. This chain uses TRBV7-9 with TRBJ2-6, with a weak D call TRBD1 (5 bases). Germline V gene sequence: CDR1 SEHNR, CDR2 FQNEAQ (reference sequence). CDR3 length equals 15 residues. Between the trimmed V and J ends, which lost 4 bases and 0 bases, there was a span of 7 bases. The DNA for the CDR3 is TGTGCCAGCAGCTCGACAGTCTCTGGGGCCAACGTCCTGACTTTC. This gives the protein CASSSTVSGANVLTF.

The sample holds many counts of this clonotype. This chain connects TRBV28 to TRBJ2-3, with D unresolved. V was shortened by 6 bases and J by 0 bases, with 10 bases between the two germline ends. This CDR3 has 14 residues. Germline V lookup: CDR1 MDHEN, CDR2 SYDVKM. The CDR3, as DNA: TGTGCCAGCAGCTTAGCTTCTAGCACAGATACGCAGTATTTT. As protein: CASSLASSTDTQYF. The variable domain in full, with the rest retrieved from reference TRBV28 and TRBJ2-3, is DVKVTQSSRYLVKRTGEKVFLECVQDMDHENMFWYRQDPGLGLRLIYFSYDVKMKEKGDIPEGYSVSREKKERFSLILESASTNQTSMYLCASSLASSTDTQYFGPGTRLTVL.

Many counts were recorded for this clonotype. The chain employs TRBV6-2 or TRBV6-3 and TRBJ2-3; D is ambiguous. V gave up 2 bases and J gave up 6 bases, with 6 bases separating them. Germline V gives CDR1 MNHEY, CDR2 SVGEGT. This CDR3 has 12 residues. As DNA, the CDR3 is TGTGCCAGCAGTTACGGTTGGGATACGCAGTATTTT. Protein sequence: CASSYGWDTQYF.

In its sample, this clonotype was seen many times. The chain has TRBV6-5 and TRBJ2-5; D ambiguous. Trimming cost V 4 bases and J 5 bases, with 17 bases left between them. The CDR3 extends over 15 amino acids. Germline-derived CDR1 and CDR2 are MNHEY and SVGAGI. CDR3 protein: CASSSYMPLGETQYF. CDR3 nucleotides: TGTGCCAGCAGTTCGTATATGCCCCTCGGGGAGACCCAGTACTTC.

This clonotype has more than one count but fewer than ten. Because the CDR3's place on the DNA is in doubt, the DNA is left out and the CDR3 is given as listed by TCRdb. The J gene is TRBJ2-7, the V gene TRBV19; no DNA check was done on the table's D call, TRBD2. The germline CDR1 and CDR2 sequences are LNHDA and SQIVND (reference sequence). The CDR3 comprises 15 residues, both ends counted. The CDR3 sequence is CASTSGPSDSYEQYF.

In its sample, this clonotype was seen many times. The chain recombines TRBV5-1 with TRBJ1-2, with 7 bases that match TRBD1. Germline-derived CDR1 and CDR2 are SGHRS and YFSETQ. This CDR3 spans 15 amino acids. The ends lost 3 bases at V and 3 bases at J; junction bases unmatched: 8. Here the CDR3 DNA reads TGCGCCAGCAGCTCTCCGGGACAGACACACTATGGCTACACCTTC. Protein: CASSSPGQTHYGYTF.

This clonotype turned up a few times. The chain joins TRBV3-1 to TRBJ2-1, with TRBD2 matching 14 bases. V gave up 7 bases and J gave up 4 bases; unmatched junction bases: 9. Germline-derived CDR1 and CDR2 are LGHDT and YNNKEL (reference sequence). This CDR3 spans 17 amino acids. CDR3 sequence reads: CASIGTGLAGGYNEQFF. The CDR3 DNA reads TGTGCCAGCATCGGGACTGGACTAGCGGGAGGATACAATGAGCAGTTCTTC.

There are a few counts of this clonotype. This chain connects TRBV5-1 to TRBJ2-5; 8 nucleotides agree with TRBD2. After removal of 4 bases from V and 2 bases from J, the junction contained 10 bases not matched to a gene. The CDR3 totals 16 residues. Germline loops: CDR1 SGHRS, CDR2 YFSETQ. Written as DNA, the CDR3 is TGCGCCAGCAGCAAAGACCGACTAGCGCCTCAAGAGACCCAGTACTTC. Protein: CASSKDRLAPQETQYF.

This clonotype came up many times. The rearrangement links TRBV20-1 to TRBJ2-1, with 9 nucleotides matching TRBD2. The CDR3 is made up of 15 amino acids. Germline CDR1 is DFQATT and CDR2 is SNEGSKA (reference sequence). V lost 5 bases, J lost 6 bases, and 11 bases stayed unmatched. The CDR3 DNA follows: TGCAGTGCTGATCCGATAGCGGGAGTTGGCAATGAGCAGTTCTTC. This translates into CSADPIAGVGNEQFF.

This clonotype was seen only a few times. The CDR3 loop is CASSFGPGASGEQYF. CDR3 nucleotide sequence: TGTGCCAGTAGTTTTGGACCGGGGGCTTCTGGCGAGCAGTACTTC. J is TRBJ2-7 and V is TRBV19, with D possibly called TRBD1 or TRBD2 (6 bases each). Per the germline V gene, CDR1 is LNHDA and CDR2 is SQIVND (reference sequence). CDR3 length: 15 residues. V lost 5 bases and J lost 6, with 20 bases in between.

This clonotype was seen at least ten times. The rearrangement uses TRBV9 and TRBJ1-1; D might be TRBD1 (6 bases). Germline CDR1 is SGDLS and CDR2 is YYNGEE. This CDR3 spans 15 amino acids. V shed 4 bases and J shed 9 bases, with 22 bases lying between them. This chain's CDR3 is CASSPIAGTQLQAFF. DNA for the CDR3: TGTGCCAGCAGCCCGATAGCCGGGACACAATTACAAGCTTTCTTT.

In its sample, this clonotype was seen many times. The rearrangement links TRBV29-1 to TRBJ1-1; D perhaps matches TRBD1 (5 bases). CDR1 is SQVTM and CDR2 is ANQGSEA in the germline V gene. The CDR3 length is 13 residues. V dropped 4 bases and J dropped 5 bases, with 14 bases sitting between them. The CDR3 loop reads CSVGVGAGTEAFF. In DNA, the CDR3 is TGCAGCGTTGGGGTAGGGGCGGGTACTGAAGCTTTCTTT.

This clonotype was counted many times. V and J are TRBV7-2 and TRBJ1-1; D call uncertain. This CDR3 has 14 amino acids. Trimming cost V 5 bases and J 5 bases, with 15 bases left between them. CDR1 is SGHTA, CDR2 FQGNSA, per germline. The CDR3 sequence: CASSLLAGSTEAFF. Here the CDR3 DNA reads TGTGCCAGCAGCCTTTTGGCTGGGTCGACTGAAGCTTTCTTT.

This clonotype has a count of ten or more. This chain uses TRBV12-3 or TRBV12-4 with TRBJ1-1; TRBD1 aligns across 10 bases. The CDR3 length is 16 residues. J was trimmed by 1 base and V by 3 bases; bases with no gene match: 5. CDR3 residues: CASSFRDRGRNTEAFF. The DNA of the CDR3 is TGTGCCAGCAGTTTCCGGGACAGGGGACGGAACACTGAAGCTTTCTTT.

The chain joins TRBV2 to TRBJ2-5, with 14 nucleotides matching TRBD2. The CDR3 runs 14 residues. Trimming removed 1 base from V and 9 bases from J; junction bases left unmatched: 1. The germline V gene encodes CDR1 SNHLY and CDR2 FYNNEI. Here the CDR3 reads CASSEGLAGGPQYF. The CDR3 DNA follows: TGTGCCAGCAGTGAAGGACTAGCGGGGGGGCCCCAGTACTTC.

This clonotype was observed at least ten times. The J gene is TRBJ2-7, the V gene TRBV11-2; D not resolved. The V and J ends lost 1 base and 1 base respectively, with 11 bases between them. The CDR3 has 15 residues. Germline-derived CDR1 and CDR2 are SGHAT and FQNNGV. CDR3 in DNA: TGTGCCAGCAGCTTAGTCGGAGCAAGGTCCTACGAGCAGTACTTC. Translation gives CASSLVGARSYEQYF.

This clonotype has a count of ten or more. The CDR3 nucleotides read TGTGCCAGCAGTTCCCTTCTCGTAGCGGGAGGTGGAGAGACCCAGTACTTC. Translated: CASSSLLVAGGGETQYF. The V call is TRBV12-3 or TRBV12-4, the J call TRBJ2-5, with 10 bases fitting TRBD2. V shed 4 bases and J 4 bases; nucleotides not matched to a gene: 12. This CDR3 spans 17 amino acids.

This clonotype was counted ten times or more. J is TRBJ2-7 and V is TRBV6-5; a weak D match, TRBD1 (6 bases). Trimming removed 0 bases at V and 2 bases at J, with 14 bases between. CDR3 length: 16 amino acids. The germline gives CDR1 MNHEY, CDR2 SVGAGI. The chain's CDR3 is CASSYSRTVETYEQYF. The CDR3 DNA sequence: TGTGCCAGCAGTTACTCACGGACAGTAGAAACCTACGAGCAGTACTTC.

The sample holds many counts of this clonotype. V usage is TRBV5-1 and J usage is TRBJ2-7; maybe TRBD1 (6 bases). V lost 4 bases to trimming and J lost 0 bases, with 17 bases between them. CDR1 is SGHRS and CDR2 is YFSETQ in the germline V gene. The CDR3 contains 16 residues. CDR3 in amino acids: CASSIGQTPSSYEQYF. The CDR3 DNA reads TGCGCCAGCAGCATAGGACAGACGCCCTCCTCCTACGAGCAGTACTTC.

The table lists this clonotype with many counts. The chain uses TRBV18 and TRBJ2-5; unclear D gene. V was clipped by 1 base and J by 5 bases, with 5 bases between them. This CDR3 has 12 amino acids. Germline assignment: CDR1 KGHSH and CDR2 LQKENI. This chain's CDR3 is CASSPQTETQYF. CDR3 in DNA: TGTGCCAGCTCACCACAGACTGAGACCCAGTACTTC.

This chain links TRBV12-3 or TRBV12-4 with TRBJ1-1; D uncertain. The V end lost 6 bases, the J end lost 1 base, and 12 bases lay between the germline ends. This CDR3 contains 14 residues. The CDR3 loop is CASRTLRENTEAFF. For the CDR3, the DNA is TGTGCCAGCAGAACCCTCCGGGAGAACACTGAAGCTTTCTTT.

J is TRBJ1-1 and V is TRBV4-1; 7 nucleotides align to TRBD1. The CDR3 covers 15 residues. With 0 bases clipped from V and 4 bases from J, the junction kept 5 bases outside the gene matches. Germline CDR1 MGHRA, CDR2 YSYEKL. CDR3 sequence: CASSQDRGPATEAFF. The CDR3 coding sequence is TGCGCCAGCAGCCAAGATAGGGGGCCGGCCACTGAAGCTTTCTTT.